These 27 T cell receptor beta chains came from one sample sequenced in a study of T cell responses to AZD1222 COVID-19 vaccine. Only in-frame clones appear in the TCRdb table, and some are missing; sequencing was by immunoSEQ multiplex PCR. The data show some 110,000 clones, with roughly 88% seen just once and 2% to 3% held by the top ten. Specimen: peripheral blood, collected on day 0 of AZD1222 vaccination. These receptors all stem from an adult in good health.

In its sample, this clone was seen a few times. V usage is TRBV18 and J usage is TRBJ2-7; D possibly corresponds to TRBD1 (6 bases). V shed 4 bases and J shed 3 bases, with 7 bases lying between them. CDR1 is KGHSH, CDR2 LQKENI, per germline. There are 12 residues in the CDR3. For the CDR3, the DNA is TGTGCCAGCTCACGGACAGACTACGAGCAGTACTTC. Translating gives CASSRTDYEQYF.

This sequence joins TRBV9 and TRBJ2-1; TRBD2 aligns across 7 bases. The germline CDR1 and CDR2 sequences are SGDLS and YYNGEE. The junction had 6 bases not matched to a gene; V was cut back by 0 bases and J by 3 bases. The CDR3 runs to 16 residues. This chain's CDR3 is CASSVASSGYYNEQFF. In DNA form, the CDR3 reads TGTGCCAGCAGCGTAGCATCTAGCGGATACTACAATGAGCAGTTCTTC.

This clone has a single count. This sequence joins TRBV12-3 or TRBV12-4 and TRBJ1-2; D might be TRBD1 (5 bases). This CDR3 has 13 residues. Trimming left V 3 bases short and J 6 bases short, with 11 bases between. DNA for the CDR3: TGTGCCAGCAGTTTTATGGGGGGAGATGGCTACACCTTC. This sequence encodes CASSFMGGDGYTF.

The genes are TRBV7-2 and TRBJ1-2, with a possible D match to TRBD1 (5 bases). The CDR3 runs 15 residues. Germline V gene lookup returns CDR1 SGHTA and CDR2 FQGNSA. The V gene lost 1 base and the J gene lost 4 bases, with 13 bases spanning the gap. CDR3 coding DNA: TGTGCCAGCAGCTTAGATGGGGGAGGGCTCTATGGCTACACCTTC. It codes for CASSLDGGGLYGYTF.

CDR3 sequence reads: CASSPQTGGDTGELFF. CDR3 DNA: TGTGCCAGCAGCCCTCAGACAGGGGGGGACACCGGGGAGCTGTTTTTT. V usage is TRBV27 and J usage is TRBJ2-2, with 9 bases that match TRBD1. Germline trimming cut 6 bases from V and 3 bases from J; bases unmatched to any gene: 8. The germline gives CDR1 MNHEY, CDR2 SMNVEV (reference sequence). The CDR3 totals 16 residues.

The chain links TRBV27 to TRBJ2-7; a possible D gene is TRBD2 (6 bases). The V and J ends lost 6 bases and 0 bases respectively, with 12 bases between them. Germline CDR1 is MNHEY and CDR2 is SMNVEV (reference sequence). CDR3 length: 14 amino acids. CDR3 region: CASRRGVTSYEQYF. CDR3 sequence (DNA): TGTGCCAGCAGGCGCGGGGTTACCTCCTACGAGCAGTACTTC.

The genes are TRBV15 and TRBJ2-7, with TRBD1 identical over 7 bases. Germline trimming cut 3 bases from V and 4 bases from J; bases unmatched to any gene: 6. There are 14 residues in the CDR3. Germline CDR1 and CDR2: LNHNV and YYDKDF (reference sequence). The CDR3 region has the DNA TGTGCCACCAGCAGGGGGGACAGACAGTACGAGCAGTACTTC. It specifies CATSRGDRQYEQYF. The whole variable domain, remainder taken from reference TRBV15 and TRBJ2-7, is DAMVIQNPRYQVTQFGKPVTLSCSQTLNHNVMYWYQQKSSQAPKLLFHYYDKDFNNEADTPDNFQSRRPNTSFCFLDIRSPGLGDTAMYLCATSRGDRQYEQYFGPGTRLTVT.

The V and J genes are TRBV18 and TRBJ1-4, with D unresolved. CDR1 is KGHSH and CDR2 is LQKENI in the germline V gene. With 6 bases removed from V and 3 bases from J, the gap between germline ends came to 11 bases. This CDR3 comprises 14 residues. The CDR3 nucleotides read TGTGCCAGCTCGCCGAGGGAGTCTAATGAAAAACTGTTTTTT. Translated, it gives CASSPRESNEKLFF.

The chain uses TRBV6-1 and TRBJ1-2, with D possibly matching TRBD1 (6 bases). The CDR3 loop spans 13 amino acids. The ends were cut back, 1 base at V and 6 bases at J, with 9 bases in the middle. From germline, CDR1 is MNHNS and CDR2 SASEGT. CDR3 sequence reads: CASSEGTVNGYTF. CDR3 DNA sequence: TGTGCCAGCAGTGAAGGGACAGTAAATGGCTACACCTTC.

The chain joins TRBV6-7 to TRBJ1-5, with D unclear. TRBV6-7 carries the ORF label, with uncertain function. Trimming removed 6 bases from V and 11 bases from J, with 14 bases in between. The length of the CDR3 is 12 residues. The CDR3 sequence: CASRPDGLAQHF. The DNA of the CDR3 is TGTGCCAGCAGACCCGACGGATTAGCCCAGCATTTT.

The rearrangement uses TRBV7-9 and TRBJ2-1; tentative D call: TRBD1 (5 bases). Trimming removed 5 bases at V and 8 bases at J, with 13 bases between. This CDR3 spans 13 amino acids. The germline gives CDR1 SEHNR, CDR2 FQNEAQ (reference sequence). This CDR3 is CASSPGPWDEQFF. The CDR3 DNA follows: TGTGCCAGCAGCCCAGGGCCTTGGGATGAGCAGTTCTTC.

V and J are TRBV3-1 (or the pseudogene TRBV3-2) and TRBJ2-1; TRBD2 aligns across 10 bases. The CDR3 covers 21 residues. Losses at the gene ends were 2 bases for V and 1 base for J; bases not matched to a gene: 17. Looked up from germline, CDR1 is LGHDT and CDR2 is YNNKEL (reference sequence). CDR3 nucleotide sequence: TGTGCCAGCAGCCAAAGGGATAAAGCCGCTAGCGGGGGCTATTCCTACAATGAGCAGTTCTTC. Encoded protein: CASSQRDKAASGGYSYNEQFF.

V and J are TRBV6-5 and TRBJ1-2; no reliable D call. The CDR3 is 11 amino acids. Trimming cost V 8 bases and J 7 bases, with 11 bases left between them. Germline V gene sequence: CDR1 MNHEY, CDR2 SVGAGI. The CDR3 region is CASLEGTGYTF. CDR3 DNA sequence: TGTGCCAGCCTGGAGGGAACTGGCTACACCTTC.

The chain joins TRBV2 to TRBJ2-1; D gene uncertain. Germline CDR1 SNHLY, CDR2 FYNNEI. Between the trimmed V and J ends, which lost 6 bases and 2 bases, there was a span of 11 bases. CDR3 size: 14 residues. The CDR3, as DNA: TGTGCCAGCAGCTTTGAAGGCACCTACAATGAGCAGTTCTTC. Its protein is CASSFEGTYNEQFF.

V is TRBV7-9 and J is TRBJ1-6; D is perhaps TRBD1 (5 bases). Looked up from germline, CDR1 is SEHNR and CDR2 is FQNEAQ (reference sequence). V lost 5 bases and J lost 7, with 15 bases in between. There are 15 residues in the CDR3. CDR3 bases: TGTGCCAGCAGCCTCGGACCGTCAGGGAATTCACCCCTCCACTTT. Amino acids: CASSLGPSGNSPLHF.

The chain recombines TRBV7-9 with TRBJ1-6, with D perhaps TRBD1 (5 bases). This CDR3 has 15 residues. Between the trimmed V and J ends, which lost 1 base and 7 bases, there was a span of 11 bases. Germline V CDR1 and CDR2: SEHNR, FQNEAQ (reference sequence). CDR3 in DNA: TGTGCCAGCAGCTTAGTGGGGGAATACAATTCACCCCTCCACTTT. Its protein product is CASSLVGEYNSPLHF.

The CDR3 DNA follows: TGTGCCAGTAGTATTTATCCCTCGGGGCAGGGAGGCGGCTACACCTTC. The encoded protein is CASSIYPSGQGGGYTF. The chain joins TRBV19 to TRBJ1-2; D may be TRBD1 (5 bases). This CDR3 contains 16 residues. CDR1 and CDR2 (germline): LNHDA, SQIVND (reference sequence). Trimming took off 3 bases at V and 8 bases at J, with 22 bases between the two ends.

The chain combines TRBV7-2 with TRBJ2-1, with TRBD1 identical over 11 bases. Germline CDR1 is SGHTA and CDR2 is FQGNSA. Germline trimming cut 3 bases from V and 4 bases from J; bases unmatched to any gene: 2. This CDR3 comprises 15 residues. The CDR3 protein is CASSLGQGGYNEQFF. The CDR3 DNA follows: TGTGCCAGCAGCTTGGGACAGGGGGGATACAATGAGCAGTTCTTC.

This sequence joins TRBV6-4 and TRBJ2-2; D is perhaps TRBD1 or TRBD2 (5 bases each). The CDR3 sequence is 14 residues long. Looked up from germline, CDR1 is MRHNA and CDR2 is SNTAGT. V gave up 5 bases and J gave up 2 bases, with 9 bases separating them. CDR3 sequence reads: CASSRDGNTGELFF. CDR3 in DNA: TGTGCCAGCAGTCGGGACGGAAACACCGGGGAGCTGTTTTTT.

This chain links TRBV28 with TRBJ2-3, with D maybe TRBD2 (6 bases). The CDR3 totals 14 residues. V was pared by 5 bases and J by 3 bases, with 12 bases between. Per germline, CDR1 MDHEN and CDR2 SYDVKM. CDR3 DNA: TGTGCCAGCAGTCCCCCTGGGGGGACAGATACGCAGTATTTT. Residues: CASSPPGGTDTQYF.

This clone was counted a few times. The chain carries TRBV6-1 and TRBJ1-5, with 8 bases matching TRBD1. The CDR3 runs to 17 residues. V gave up 4 bases and J gave up 0 bases; unmatched junction bases: 8. Germline CDR1 MNHNS, CDR2 SASEGT. CDR3 amino acids: CASSARQGARSNQPQHF. As DNA, the CDR3 is TGTGCCAGCAGTGCCCGGCAGGGGGCGCGTAGCAATCAGCCCCAGCATTTT.

This clone was found once. The chain combines TRBV24-1 with TRBJ2-1; D unclear. The CDR3 is 15 amino acids. The V gene lost 5 bases and the J gene lost 4 bases, with 14 bases spanning the gap. CDR1 and CDR2 from the germline V gene are KGHDR and SFDVKD. The CDR3 protein is CATSAGTAPYNEQFF. The DNA of the CDR3 is TGTGCCACCAGTGCAGGCACTGCTCCATACAATGAGCAGTTCTTC.

The J gene is TRBJ2-3, the V gene TRBV11-1; D unclear. This CDR3 is 12 amino acids long. The V gene's germline CDR1 is SGHAT and CDR2 FQDESV (reference sequence). V was trimmed by 6 bases and J by 7 bases, leaving 11 bases between them. CDR3 sequence reads: CASSYIENTQYF. Written as DNA, the CDR3 is TGTGCCAGCAGTTATATTGAAAATACGCAGTATTTT. The entire variable domain, with the rest obtained from reference TRBV11-1 and TRBJ2-3, is as follows: EAEVAQSPRYKITEKSQAVAFWCDPISGHATLYWYRQILGQGPELLVQFQDESVVDDSQLPKDRFSAERLKGVDSTLKIQPAELGDSAMYLCASSYIENTQYFGPGTRLTVL.

This clone was detected once. V gene TRBV24-1 combines with J gene TRBJ2-1; D perhaps matches TRBD2 (5 bases). This CDR3 has 15 amino acids. CDR1 KGHDR and CDR2 SFDVKD come from the germline V gene. Trimming removed 5 bases at V and 0 bases at J, with 10 bases between. The chain's CDR3 is CATSGGWSSYNEQFF. The CDR3 nucleotides are TGTGCCACCAGTGGCGGGTGGAGCTCCTACAATGAGCAGTTCTTC.

The rearrangement uses TRBV6-2 or TRBV6-3 and TRBJ1-1; D gene unclear. Looked up from germline, CDR1 is MNHEY and CDR2 is SVGEGT. Trimming removed 6 bases from V and 1 base from J, with 9 bases in between. The length of the CDR3 is 13 residues. In DNA, the CDR3 is TGTGCCAGCAGCCCGGCGGAGAACACTGAAGCTTTCTTT. It specifies CASSPAENTEAFF.

The chain has TRBV29-1 and TRBJ2-3; tentative D call: TRBD2 (6 bases). V lost 6 bases to trimming and J lost 10 bases, with 11 bases between them. Germline lookup yields CDR1 SQVTM and CDR2 ANQGSEA. This CDR3 spans 10 amino acids. The CDR3: CSVRLGAQYF. The CDR3 DNA sequence: TGCAGCGTCCGACTAGGAGCGCAGTATTTT.

This chain uses TRBV12-3 or TRBV12-4 with TRBJ2-7, with D possibly being TRBD2 (7 bases). The CDR3 totals 13 residues. Trimming took 7 bases from V and 6 from J, leaving 16 bases between them. This chain's CDR3 is CASNPRGAGEQYF. As DNA, the CDR3 is TGTGCCAGCAACCCTCGGGGGGCGGGCGAGCAGTACTTC.